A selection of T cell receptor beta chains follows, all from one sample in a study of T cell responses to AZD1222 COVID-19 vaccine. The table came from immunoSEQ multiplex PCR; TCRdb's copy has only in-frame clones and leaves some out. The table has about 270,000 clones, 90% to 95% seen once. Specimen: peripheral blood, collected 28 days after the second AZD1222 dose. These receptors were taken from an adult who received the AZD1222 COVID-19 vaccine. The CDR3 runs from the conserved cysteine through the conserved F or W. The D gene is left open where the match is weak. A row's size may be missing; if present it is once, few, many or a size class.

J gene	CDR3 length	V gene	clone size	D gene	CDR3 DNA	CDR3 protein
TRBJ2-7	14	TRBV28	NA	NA	TGTGCCAGCAGTTTGACACGGAGCTCCTACGAGCAGTACTTC	CASSLTRSSYEQYF
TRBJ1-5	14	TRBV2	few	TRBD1	TGTGCCAGCAAACGGGACAGGGGCAATCAGCCCCAGCATTTT	CASKRDRGNQPQHF
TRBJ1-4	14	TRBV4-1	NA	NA	TGCGCCAGCAGCCACGACCGAAGTAATGAAAAACTGTTTTTT	CASSHDRSNEKLFF
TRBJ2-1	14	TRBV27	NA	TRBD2	TGTGCCAGCAAAGCGGGAGGGTCCCACAATGAGCAGTTCTTC	CASKAGGSHNEQFF
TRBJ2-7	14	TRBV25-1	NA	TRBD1	TGTGCCAGCAGTGCCGGGACAGGGAATATCCAGCAGTACTTC	CASSAGTGNIQQYF
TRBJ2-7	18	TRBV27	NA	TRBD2	TGTGCCAGCAGTTTATCCCCCCCACCCGCCGACGGGGGGGACGAGCAGTACTTC	CASSLSPPPADGGDEQYF
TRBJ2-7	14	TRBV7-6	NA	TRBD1	TGTGCCAGCAGCTTAGAAGGGACAGGCTACGAGCAGTACTTC	CASSLEGTGYEQYF
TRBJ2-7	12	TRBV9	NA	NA	TGTGCCAGCAGCGGCCTAGGGTACGAGCAGTACTTC	CASSGLGYEQYF
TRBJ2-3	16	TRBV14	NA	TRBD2	TGTGCCAGCAGCCAAGCTCCGGGGGGGAAGAGAGATACGCAGTATTTT	CASSQAPGGKRDTQYF
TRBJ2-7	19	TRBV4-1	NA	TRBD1	TGCGCCAGCAGCCAAGGCATAGTTAGGGGACAGACGAACTCCTACGAGCAGTACTTC	CASSQGIVRGQTNSYEQYF
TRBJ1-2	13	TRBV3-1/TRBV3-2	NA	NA	TGTGCCAGCAGCCCACAGCCTAACTATGGCTACACCTTC	CASSPQPNYGYTF
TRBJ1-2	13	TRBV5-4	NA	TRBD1	TGTGCCAGCAGCAGCCCAGGGGGTGAGGGCTACACCTTC	CASSSPGGEGYTF
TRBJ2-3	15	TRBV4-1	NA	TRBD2	TGCGCCAGCAGCTCCAGGACTAGCGGCACAGATACGCAGTATTTT	CASSSRTSGTDTQYF
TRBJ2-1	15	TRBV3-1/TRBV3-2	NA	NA	TGTGCCAGCAGCCCCCCTAGGGCGTCCTACAATGAGCAGTTCTTC	CASSPPRASYNEQFF
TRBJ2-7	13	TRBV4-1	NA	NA	TGCGCCAGCAGCCTTGACAGGGAGGGCGAGCAGTACTTC	CASSLDREGEQYF
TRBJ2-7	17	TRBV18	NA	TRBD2	TGTGCCAGCTCACAAAACTTACTAGCGGGGGCGACGTACGAGCAGTACTTC	CASSQNLLAGATYEQYF
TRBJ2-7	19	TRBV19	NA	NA	TGTGCCAGTAGTGAGAGGGCCAGGGACCCTTTTGGGCCTTACTACGAGCAGTACTTC	CASSERARDPFGPYYEQYF
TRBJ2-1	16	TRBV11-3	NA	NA	TGTGCCAGCAGCTTGAAAAGGGACAACCCCTACAATGAGCAGTTCTTC	CASSLKRDNPYNEQFF
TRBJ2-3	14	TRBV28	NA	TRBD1	TGTGCCAGCAGCAAGACAGGGAGTGGGGATACGCAGTATTTT	CASSKTGSGDTQYF
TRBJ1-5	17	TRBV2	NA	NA	TGTGCCAGCACCTCGGACAGACAACCTTATAGCAATCAGCCCCAGCATTTT	CASTSDRQPYSNQPQHF
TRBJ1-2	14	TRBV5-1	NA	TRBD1	TGCGCCAGCAGCCTGGACAGGGCGGACTATGGCTACACCTTC	CASSLDRADYGYTF
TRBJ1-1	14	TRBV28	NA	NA	TGTGCCAGCAGTTTGCCAAGGGTCTTGACTGAAGCTTTCTTT	CASSLPRVLTEAFF
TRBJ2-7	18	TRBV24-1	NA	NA	TGTGCCACCAGGACTCCCGGGACAGCTAAGAAGGAGGGAAACGAGCAGTACTTC	CATRTPGTAKKEGNEQYF
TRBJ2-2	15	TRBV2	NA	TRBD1	TGTGCCAGCAGGGACAGGACAGGGAACACCGGGGAGCTGTTTTTT	CASRDRTGNTGELFF
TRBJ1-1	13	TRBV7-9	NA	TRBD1	TGTGCCAGCAGCTTATCAGGGGGCACTGAAGCTTTCTTT	CASSLSGGTEAFF
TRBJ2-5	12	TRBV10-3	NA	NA	TGTGCCATCAGTGGGGTGGGAGAGACCCAGTACTTC	CAISGVGETQYF
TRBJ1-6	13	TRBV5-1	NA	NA	TGCGCCAGCAGCTTGGCCGGAACTTCACCCCTCCACTTT	CASSLAGTSPLHF
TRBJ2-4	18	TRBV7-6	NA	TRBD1	TGTGCCAGCAGCTTACGACCCACTGGACAGGGGACAAAAAACATTCAGTACTTC	CASSLRPTGQGTKNIQYF
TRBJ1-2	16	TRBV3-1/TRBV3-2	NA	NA	TGTGCCAGCAGCCAACGCCGAGGACGCGGTAACTATGGCTACACCTTC	CASSQRRGRGNYGYTF
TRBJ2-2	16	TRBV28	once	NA	TGTGCCAGCAGCCAAGCGTCCTCGCCGAACACCGGGGAGCTGTTTTTT	CASSQASSPNTGELFF
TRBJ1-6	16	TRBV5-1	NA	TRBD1	TGCGCCAGCAGCTCGGGACAGGCCGAGAGGAGTTCACCCCTCCACTTT	CASSSGQAERSSPLHF
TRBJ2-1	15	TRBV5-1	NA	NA	TGCGCCAGCAGCCGTCCGGGCGACTCCTACAATGAGCAGTTCTTC	CASSRPGDSYNEQFF
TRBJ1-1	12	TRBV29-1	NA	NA	TGCAGCGTTGAAGATTCCCGCACTGAAGCTTTCTTT	CSVEDSRTEAFF
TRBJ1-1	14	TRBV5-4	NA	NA	TGTGCCAGCAGCGTCCCCGGGAGGGGGACTGAAGCTTTCTTT	CASSVPGRGTEAFF
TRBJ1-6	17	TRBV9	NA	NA	TGTGCCAGCAGCGTACGGGCGGGGGGCGTATATAATTCACCCCTCCACTTT	CASSVRAGGVYNSPLHF
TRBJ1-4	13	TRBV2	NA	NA	TGTGCCGGAGGGTTTGCAACTAATGAAAAACTGTTTTTT	CAGGFATNEKLFF
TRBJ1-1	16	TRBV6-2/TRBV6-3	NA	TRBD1	TGTGCCAGCAGCACAGACAGGGGTCCCATGAACACTGAAGCTTTCTTT	CASSTDRGPMNTEAFF
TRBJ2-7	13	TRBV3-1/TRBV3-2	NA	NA	TGTGCCAGCAGCCAAAGGCGCCTCGGGGAGCAGTACTTC	CASSQRRLGEQYF
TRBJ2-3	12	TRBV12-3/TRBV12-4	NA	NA	TGTGCCAGCAGCCGGAGGACAGATACGCAGTATTTT	CASSRRTDTQYF
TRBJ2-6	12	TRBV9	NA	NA	TGTGCCAGCAGCCTGGGGGCCAACGTCCTGACTTTC	CASSLGANVLTF
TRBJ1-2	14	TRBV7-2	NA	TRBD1	TGTGCCAGCAGCGCCAGTGGACAGGGCTATGGCTACACCTTC	CASSASGQGYGYTF
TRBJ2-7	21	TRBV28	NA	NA	TGTGCCAGCAGTTTCCGTGACTCTCGGGTTGGGACCCTTGAGGGCTACTACGAGCAGTACTTC	CASSFRDSRVGTLEGYYEQYF
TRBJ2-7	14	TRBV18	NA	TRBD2	TGTGCCAGCTCACCGTTAGCGGGAGCAAACGAGCAGTACTTC	CASSPLAGANEQYF
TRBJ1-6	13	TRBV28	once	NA	TGTGCCAGCTACAGGGAAGATAATTCACCCCTCCACTTT	CASYREDNSPLHF
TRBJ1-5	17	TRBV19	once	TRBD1	TGTGCCAGTAAAGGGGAGCGGGGGACAGGAGCGAATCAGCCCCAGCATTTT	CASKGERGTGANQPQHF
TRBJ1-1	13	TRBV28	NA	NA	TGTGCCAGCAGTCGTAACATGAACACTGAAGCTTTCTTT	CASSRNMNTEAFF
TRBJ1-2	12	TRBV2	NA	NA	TGTGCCAGCAGTCCGACAGGAATGGCCTACACCTTC	CASSPTGMAYTF
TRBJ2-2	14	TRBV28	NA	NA	TGTGCCAGCAGTCCCGGACAGAACACCGGGGAGCTGTTTTTT	CASSPGQNTGELFF
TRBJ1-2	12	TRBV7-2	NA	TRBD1	TGTGCCAGCTCGCGGGACAGCTATGGCTACACCTTC	CASSRDSYGYTF
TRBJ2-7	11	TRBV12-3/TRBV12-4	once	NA	TGTGCCAGCCAGGTCGCCTACGAGCAGTACTTC	CASQVAYEQYF
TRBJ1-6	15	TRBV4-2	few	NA	TGTGCCAGCAGCCAAGGGGGGACCTATAATTCACCCCTCCACTTT	CASSQGGTYNSPLHF
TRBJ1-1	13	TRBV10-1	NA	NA	TGCGCCAGCAGCAGGGTGTTGGACACTGAAGCTTTCTTT	CASSRVLDTEAFF
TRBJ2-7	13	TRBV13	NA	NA	TGTGCCAGCAGCTTAGCGGACTCCTACGAGCAGTACTTC	CASSLADSYEQYF
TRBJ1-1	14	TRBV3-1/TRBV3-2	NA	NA	TGTGCCAGCCTCCTTGGGGGAACGAACACTGAAGCTTTCTTT	CASLLGGTNTEAFF
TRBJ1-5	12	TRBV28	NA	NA	TGTGCCAGCAGCTCGTGGGGGGGCCCCCAGCATTTT	CASSSWGGPQHF